This TCR beta chain stems from a study of untreated major depressive disorder. V lost 4 bases and J lost 7, with 17 bases in between. The CDR3 covers 15 residues. In germline, CDR1 is MNHNS, CDR2 SASEGT. Study-level findings and limits: Findings may not generalize because the study sample was small.

No current or lifetime mood disorder and depressive symptom score of 5 or less defined controls. Data came from immunoSEQ multiplex PCR; TCRdb stores just in-frame clones and leaves some out. The sample shows 20,000 to 25,000 clones, more than 70% of them seen only once. As regards this clone: The antigen remains unidentified.

This TCR was sampled from a woman in her 30s in good health. The genes are TRBV6-1 and TRBJ1-5, with D possibly matching TRBD1 (6 bases). Input material: CD4+ T cells from PBMCs. The CDR3 sequence is CASSGGTTGAQPQHF. The CDR3 DNA is TGTGCCAGCAGTGGCGGGACGACAGGCGCCCAGCCCCAGCATTTT.